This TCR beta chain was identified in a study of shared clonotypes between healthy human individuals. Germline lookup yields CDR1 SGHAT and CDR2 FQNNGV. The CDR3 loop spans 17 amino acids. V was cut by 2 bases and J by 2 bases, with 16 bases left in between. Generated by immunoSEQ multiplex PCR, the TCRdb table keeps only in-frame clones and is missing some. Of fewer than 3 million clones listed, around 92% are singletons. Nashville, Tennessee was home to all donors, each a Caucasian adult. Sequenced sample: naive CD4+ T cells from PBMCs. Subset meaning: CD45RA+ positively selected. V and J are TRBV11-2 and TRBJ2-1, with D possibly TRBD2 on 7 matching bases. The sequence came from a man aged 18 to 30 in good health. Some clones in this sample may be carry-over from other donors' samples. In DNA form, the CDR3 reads TGTGCCAGCAGCTTAAAGGGGGGGGCTCTAGCCTACAATGAGCAGTTCTTC. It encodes CASSLKGGALAYNEQFF.